A single TCR beta chain is shown here with its context. Its antigen is undetermined. This sample is part of a study of T cell repertoires in cytomegalovirus infection. Study-level information: Recently identified HLA-C-restricted CMV epitopes and well-studied HLA-B-restricted CMV epitopes were used by the study. Both a matching HLA type and CMV infection were indicated by public TCR beta signatures. The study, taken as a whole, reports: Clonotype analysis showed dominance of the ex vivo response by HLA-C-restricted CMV-specific TCR beta clonotypes. Cumulative frequency (of public TCR beta family members) identified carriers of CMV plus the relevant HLA.

TCRdb re-analysed the reads in MiXCR, keeping a single row per CDR3 protein. Counted here are roughly 990,000 distinct CDR3 sequences, about a third occurring once; the ten biggest clones make up roughly 12%. Sequences were derived from cultured CD8+ T cells from PBMCs, sampled from culture after CMV antigen stimulation. The TCR originated in a human donor in good health (CMV status not recorded). Some clones in this sample may be carry-over from other donors' samples.

The CDR3 bases are TGTGCCTTTGGCTCGAGCTCCTACAATGAGCAGTTCTTC. Protein: CAFGSSSYNEQFF. The rearrangement uses TRBV7-9 and TRBJ2-1; D unresolved. V was pared by 11 bases and J by 0 bases, with 11 bases between. Germline CDR1 SEHNR, CDR2 FQNEAQ (reference sequence). The CDR3 contains 13 residues.